The 30 T cell receptor beta chains given below trace back to one sample, sequenced in a study of blood T cell repertoires in COVID-19 (dated by TCRdb to 2018 to 2021). The library came from the immunoSEQ multiplex PCR assay. What TCRdb holds here is the immuneACCESS table cut down to in-frame rearrangements. Part of the clones is not present; checked against another copy, under half of the missing clones reflect an unresolved V gene, and the others are unexplained. This sample gives just under 350,000 clones in total; 85% to 90% of them show up just once. The top ten clones comprise about 6.3% of the sample. Input material: peripheral blood. Receptor source: a woman between 45 and 65 years old with COVID-19, enrolled during active disease.

The V gene is TRBV5-6, the J gene TRBJ1-5, with D possibly being TRBD1 (6 bases). The CDR3 runs to 15 residues. The V end was cut by 1 base, the J end by 1 base, with 9 bases between. Germline V gene data show CDR1 as SGHDT and CDR2 as YYEEEE. The CDR3 coding sequence is TGTGCCAGCAGCTTGAGGCAGGGGAGCAATCAGCCCCAGCATTTT. Translated, it gives CASSLRQGSNQPQHF.

The chain carries TRBV24-1 and TRBJ2-1; 8 bases map to TRBD2. The germline V gene has CDR1 KGHDR and CDR2 SFDVKD. The junction had 12 bases not matched to a gene; V was cut back by 10 bases and J by 5 bases. The CDR3 consists of 15 residues. CDR3 amino acids: CATQFSGGPNNEQFF. CDR3 sequence (DNA): TGTGCCACTCAGTTCTCGGGAGGGCCGAACAATGAGCAGTTCTTC.

The chain joins TRBV29-1 to TRBJ2-1; TRBD2 aligns across 8 bases. CDR1 and CDR2 from the germline V gene are SQVTM and ANQGSEA. The ends lost 4 bases at V and 3 bases at J; junction bases unmatched: 5. This CDR3 is built from 14 residues. The CDR3 reads CSVVRLAGYNEQFF. The CDR3 region has the DNA TGCAGCGTTGTCCGGCTAGCGGGCTACAATGAGCAGTTCTTC.

This chain uses TRBV7-6 with TRBJ2-1; TRBD2 matches at 7 bases. V lost 2 bases to trimming and J lost 5 bases; unmatched junction nucleotides: 3. CDR1 is SGHVS, CDR2 FNYEAQ, per germline. CDR3 length: 14 amino acids. DNA of the CDR3: TGTGCCAGCAGCTTAAGCGGGGACGACAATGAGCAGTTCTTC. This encodes CASSLSGDDNEQFF.

This clone was counted a single time. The chain joins TRBV13 to TRBJ1-4; no clear D gene. The length of the CDR3 is 11 residues. Germline V gene lookup returns CDR1 PRHDT and CDR2 FYEKMQ (reference sequence). V gave up 3 bases and J gave up 7 bases, with 3 bases separating them. CDR3 coding DNA: TGTGCCAGCAGCTTGCGTGAAAAACTGTTTTTT. This translates into CASSLREKLFF.

The CDR3 is CASSSTGGGTEAFF. The CDR3 DNA is TGTGCCAGCAGCTCTACAGGGGGGGGCACTGAAGCTTTCTTT. The rearrangement links TRBV5-4 to TRBJ1-1, with 8 nucleotides matching TRBD1. With 3 bases clipped from V and 4 bases from J, the junction kept 5 bases outside the gene matches. Germline V gives CDR1 SGHNT, CDR2 YYREEE (reference sequence). The CDR3 sequence is 14 residues long. Variable domain in full (rest from reference TRBV5-4 and TRBJ1-1): ETGVTQSPTHLIKTRGQQVTLRCSSQSGHNTVSWYQQALGQGPQFIFQYYREEENGRGNFPPRFSGLQFPNYSSELNVNALELDDSALYLCASSSTGGGTEAFFGQGTRLTVV.

This clone was seen a single time. The chain has TRBV4-1 and TRBJ2-1; 8 nucleotides align to TRBD2. With V trimmed by 0 bases and J by 7 bases, 2 bases remained unmatched. Germline CDR1 MGHRA, CDR2 YSYEKL. The CDR3 loop spans 14 amino acids. The chain's CDR3 is CASSQDREGNEQFF. Here the CDR3 DNA reads TGCGCCAGCAGCCAAGACCGGGAGGGGAATGAGCAGTTCTTC.

The table lists this clone with a few counts. The V gene is TRBV5-1, the J gene TRBJ2-5, with 15 bases matching TRBD2. Germline-derived CDR1 and CDR2 are SGHRS and YFSETQ. The CDR3 contains 16 residues. The J segment lost 5 bases and the V segment lost 4 bases, leaving 6 bases of the junction unmatched. The CDR3 loop reads CASSPGTSGRSETQYF. The CDR3 region has the DNA TGCGCCAGCAGCCCCGGGACTAGCGGGAGGTCGGAGACCCAGTACTTC.

V and J are TRBV5-1 and TRBJ1-1, with unresolved D. The CDR3 sequence is 14 residues long. The V end lost 0 bases, the J end lost 10 bases, and 16 bases lay between the germline ends. Germline CDR1 and CDR2: SGHRS and YFSETQ. The CDR3 DNA reads TGCGCCAGCAGCTTGGGGGCGTTCGCGCCTGGAGCTTTCTTT. Its translation: CASSLGAFAPGAFF.

The V gene is TRBV2, the J gene TRBJ1-2; 11 positions match TRBD1. J lost 9 bases, V lost 6 bases, and 6 bases had no gene match. The germline gives CDR1 SNHLY, CDR2 FYNNEI. CDR3 length: 13 residues. The CDR3 DNA sequence: TGTGCCAGCAGCCCGGGACAGGGGGTTAGCTACACCTTC. Translation gives CASSPGQGVSYTF.

The chain combines TRBV6-5 with TRBJ1-2; D is unclear. V was shortened by 8 bases and J by 4 bases, with 8 bases between the two germline ends. This CDR3 region has 11 residues. Per germline, CDR1 MNHEY and CDR2 SVGAGI. Here the CDR3 DNA reads TGTGCCAGCTCGGCAGGCTATGGCTACACCTTC. As protein: CASSAGYGYTF.

The V and J genes are TRBV24-1 and TRBJ2-3, with a weak D call TRBD2 (6 bases). This CDR3 region has 16 residues. Deletions cut 6 bases from V and 4 bases from J, with 19 bases between. Germline CDR1 KGHDR, CDR2 SFDVKD. CDR3 loop: CATSTLGGAGPDTQYF. Written as DNA, the CDR3 is TGTGCCACCAGTACCCTTGGCGGAGCGGGCCCAGATACGCAGTATTTT.

The CDR3 here is CASSLGDLAGRDNEQFF. CDR3 bases: TGCGCCAGCAGCTTGGGAGACCTAGCGGGGAGAGACAATGAGCAGTTCTTC. The chain combines TRBV5-1 with TRBJ2-1; 9 nucleotides align to TRBD2. Germline CDR1 SGHRS, CDR2 YFSETQ. The CDR3 runs 17 residues. The V segment lost 0 bases and the J segment 5 bases; nucleotides outside the gene matches: 9.

This chain connects TRBV5-6 to TRBJ2-1, with 15 bases identical to TRBD2. This CDR3 region has 16 residues. CDR1 is SGHDT, CDR2 YYEEEE, per germline. With V trimmed by 6 bases and J by 7 bases, 8 bases remained unmatched. DNA for the CDR3: TGTGCCAGCACCCTTGCGGGGACTAGCGGGAGGAATGAGCAGTTCTTC. Its translation: CASTLAGTSGRNEQFF.

The rearrangement joins TRBV30 to TRBJ1-5; no reliable D call. V shed 7 bases and J shed 3 bases, with 16 bases lying between them. CDR3 size: 14 residues. Germline V CDR1 and CDR2: GTSNPN, SVGIG (reference sequence). The CDR3 loop is CASCYGDNNQPQHF. Written as DNA, the CDR3 is TGTGCCTCTTGTTACGGGGATAACAATCAGCCCCAGCATTTT.

The chain has TRBV7-9 and TRBJ1-2; D may be TRBD1 (6 bases). This CDR3 has 14 residues. The V end lost 2 bases, the J end lost 0 bases, and 7 bases lay between the germline ends. The germline V gene has CDR1 SEHNR and CDR2 FQNEAQ (reference sequence). The CDR3 DNA follows: TGTGCCAGCAGCTTAAACAGGGCTAACTATGGCTACACCTTC. It yields the protein CASSLNRANYGYTF.

The chain carries TRBV18 and TRBJ2-5, with TRBD1 matching over 9 bases. The CDR3 contains 16 residues. The V gene end was trimmed by 3 bases and the J gene end by 5 bases; junction bases not matched to a gene: 10. Germline CDR1 and CDR2: KGHSH and LQKENI. CDR3 loop: CASSPYGTGLDETQYF. In DNA, the CDR3 is TGTGCCAGCTCACCTTACGGGACAGGGTTAGATGAGACCCAGTACTTC.

The chain joins TRBV6-5 to TRBJ1-6, with no clear D. V was pared by 2 bases and J by 5 bases, with 10 bases between. The CDR3 loop spans 15 amino acids. Germline V gives CDR1 MNHEY, CDR2 SVGAGI. CDR3 region: CASSYQRYDNSPLHF. The CDR3 DNA follows: TGTGCCAGCAGTTACCAGCGGTACGATAATTCACCCCTCCACTTT.

In its sample, this clone was seen once. The chain carries TRBV7-3 and TRBJ2-3, with unresolved D. Trimming stripped 4 bases from V and 2 bases from J, with 4 bases between. The CDR3 runs to 12 residues. The V gene's germline CDR1 is SGHTA and CDR2 FQGTGA. The CDR3 nucleotides are TGTGCCAGCAGCTCTACCACAGATACGCAGTATTTT. The encoded protein is CASSSTTDTQYF. The full variable domain, rest sourced from reference TRBV7-3 and TRBJ2-3, is GAGVSQTPSNKVTEKGKYVELRCDPISGHTALYWYRQSLGQGPEFLIYFQGTGAADDSGLPNDRFFAVRPEGSVSTLKIQRTERGDSAVYLCASSSTTDTQYFGPGTRLTVL.

The V and J genes are TRBV20-1 and TRBJ1-2, with D uncertain. The germline V gene encodes CDR1 DFQATT and CDR2 SNEGSKA (reference sequence). Trimming shortened V by 7 bases and J by 7 bases, and 13 bases separated the two germline ends. This CDR3 contains 11 residues. This chain's CDR3 is CSVLKLGGYTF. CDR3 coding DNA: TGCAGTGTTCTTAAACTAGGTGGCTACACCTTC.

The chain couples TRBV2 to TRBJ1-1; D is unclear. The CDR3 spans 12 residues. The V end lost 7 bases, the J end lost 1 base, and 7 bases lay between the germline ends. The germline CDR1 and CDR2 sequences are SNHLY and FYNNEI. The DNA for the CDR3 is TGTGCCAGCATGAAGCCGAACACTGAAGCTTTCTTT. This sequence encodes CASMKPNTEAFF.

The V gene is TRBV7-2, the J gene TRBJ2-5, with 7 bases aligning to TRBD1. The CDR3 spans 13 residues. Germline-derived CDR1 and CDR2 are SGHTA and FQGNSA. Trimming cost V 4 bases and J 4 bases; bases outside gene matches: 3. The CDR3 nucleotides read TGTGCCAGCAGCTCGAGACAGGGAGAGACCCAGTACTTC. It encodes CASSSRQGETQYF.

The rearrangement links TRBV7-9 to TRBJ1-3; D is unresolved. The CDR3 is 14 residues long. Germline loops: CDR1 SEHNR, CDR2 FQNEAQ (reference sequence). Trimming took off 1 base at V and 1 base at J, with 5 bases between the two ends. The CDR3, as DNA: TGTGCCAGCAGCTTAGGCGGTTCTGGAAACACCATATATTTT. This codes for CASSLGGSGNTIYF.

The V call is TRBV4-1, the J call TRBJ1-2, with 9 bases that match TRBD1. V lost 0 bases to trimming and J lost 8 bases; unmatched junction nucleotides: 7. Germline CDR1 MGHRA, CDR2 YSYEKL. CDR3 length: 15 residues. CDR3 loop: CASSQDRGQGWGYTF. CDR3 bases: TGCGCCAGCAGCCAAGATCGCGGACAGGGGTGGGGCTACACCTTC.

This clone was counted once. This chain links TRBV11-1 with TRBJ2-5, with 11 positions matching TRBD2. The J segment lost 2 bases and the V segment lost 3 bases, leaving 5 bases of the junction unmatched. This CDR3 is 16 amino acids long. Germline CDR1 SGHAT, CDR2 FQDESV (reference sequence). In nucleotides, the CDR3 is TGTGCCAGCAGCTTTAGCGGGAGGGCCCCACAAGAGACCCAGTACTTC. Encoded protein: CASSFSGRAPQETQYF.

This sequence joins TRBV6-2 or TRBV6-3 and TRBJ2-7, with 10 bases fitting TRBD2. J gave up 2 bases and V 5 bases, and 3 bases lay outside the gene matches. The CDR3 length is 14 residues. The germline CDR1 and CDR2 sequences are MNHEY and SVGEGT. This CDR3 is CASSKAGGPYEQYF. For the CDR3, the DNA is TGTGCCAGCAGTAAAGCGGGAGGGCCCTACGAGCAGTACTTC.

The chain is built from TRBV6-1 and TRBJ2-1; 8 bases map to TRBD1. Germline V gene data show CDR1 as MNHNS and CDR2 as SASEGT. Unmatched junction bases numbered 3, after V lost 2 bases and J lost 0 bases. The CDR3 totals 16 residues. The CDR3 bases are TGTGCCAGCAGTGAATACAGGGGGAGCTCCTACAATGAGCAGTTCTTC. As protein: CASSEYRGSSYNEQFF.

Notes on this clone: This same CDR3 is encoded by further DNA sequences in the sample. The chain has TRBV10-1 and TRBJ2-3; TRBD2 might be the D (6 bases). Germline V gene data show CDR1 as WNHNN and CDR2 as SYGVQD (reference sequence). The CDR3 totals 13 residues. The ends were cut back, 5 bases at V and 3 bases at J, with 9 bases in the middle. This chain's CDR3 is CASSRDSTDTQYF. The CDR3 DNA reads TGCGCCAGCAGTCGGGACTCTACAGATACGCAGTATTTT.

V usage is TRBV10-3 and J usage is TRBJ2-5, with D possibly matching TRBD2 (7 bases). Germline V CDR1 and CDR2: ENHRY, SYGVKD. V dropped 4 bases and J dropped 2 bases, with 17 bases sitting between them. The CDR3 loop spans 16 amino acids. The CDR3 coding sequence is TGTGCCATCAGTGGAGGGGGGGTAAGAAATCAAGAGACCCAGTACTTC. Its protein is CAISGGGVRNQETQYF.

The rearrangement uses TRBV19 and TRBJ1-4, with D possibly matching TRBD1 (5 bases). There are 15 residues in the CDR3. V shed 5 bases and J shed 3 bases, with 13 bases lying between them. Germline V gene data show CDR1 as LNHDA and CDR2 as SQIVND (reference sequence). The CDR3 DNA reads TGTGCCAGTAGTTTTGCAGGGTCGGCTAATGAAAAACTGTTTTTT. It specifies CASSFAGSANEKLFF.